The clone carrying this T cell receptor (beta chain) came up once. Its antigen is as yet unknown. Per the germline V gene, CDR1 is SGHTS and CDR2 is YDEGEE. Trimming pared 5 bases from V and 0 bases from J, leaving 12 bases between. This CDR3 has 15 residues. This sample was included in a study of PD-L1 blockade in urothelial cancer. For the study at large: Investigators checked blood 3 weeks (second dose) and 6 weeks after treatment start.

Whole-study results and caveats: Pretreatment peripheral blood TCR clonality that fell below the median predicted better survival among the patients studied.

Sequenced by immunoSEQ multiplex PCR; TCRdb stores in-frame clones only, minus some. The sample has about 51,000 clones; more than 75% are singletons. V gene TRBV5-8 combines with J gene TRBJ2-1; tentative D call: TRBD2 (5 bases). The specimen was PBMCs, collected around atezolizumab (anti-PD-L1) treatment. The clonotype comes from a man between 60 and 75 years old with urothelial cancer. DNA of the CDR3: TGTGCCAGCAGTCTTAGCGTGTCCTCCTACAATGAGCAGTTCTTC. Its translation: CASSLSVSSYNEQFF.